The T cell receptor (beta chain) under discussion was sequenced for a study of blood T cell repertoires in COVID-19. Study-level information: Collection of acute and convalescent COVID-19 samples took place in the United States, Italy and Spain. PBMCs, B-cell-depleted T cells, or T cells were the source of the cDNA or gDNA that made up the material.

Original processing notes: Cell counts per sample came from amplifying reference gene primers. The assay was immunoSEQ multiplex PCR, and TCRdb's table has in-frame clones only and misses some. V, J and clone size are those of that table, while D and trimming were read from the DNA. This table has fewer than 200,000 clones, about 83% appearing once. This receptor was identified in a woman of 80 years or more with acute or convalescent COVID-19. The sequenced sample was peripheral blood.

DNA of the CDR3: TGTGCCAGCAGACGGACTAGCGGTCGAGGGGAGCAGTACTTC. It encodes CASRRTSGRGEQYF. The gene calls are TRBV3-1 (or the pseudogene TRBV3-2) and TRBJ2-7; 10 bases align to TRBD2. Germline values: CDR1 LGHDT, CDR2 YNNKEL (reference sequence). CDR3 length: 14 amino acids. The V and J ends lost 6 bases and 7 bases, in that order; junction bases with no gene match: 9.